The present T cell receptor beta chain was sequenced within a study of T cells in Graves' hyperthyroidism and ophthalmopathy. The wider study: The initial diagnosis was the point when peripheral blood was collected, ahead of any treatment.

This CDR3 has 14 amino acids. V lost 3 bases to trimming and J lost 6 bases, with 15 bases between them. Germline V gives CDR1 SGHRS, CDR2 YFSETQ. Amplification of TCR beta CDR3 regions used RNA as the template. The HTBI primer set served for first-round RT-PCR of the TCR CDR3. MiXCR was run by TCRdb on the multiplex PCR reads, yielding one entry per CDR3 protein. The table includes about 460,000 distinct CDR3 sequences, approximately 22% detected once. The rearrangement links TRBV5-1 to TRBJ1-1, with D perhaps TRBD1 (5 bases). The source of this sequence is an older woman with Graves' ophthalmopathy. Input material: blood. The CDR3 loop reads CASSSLGGDPEAFF. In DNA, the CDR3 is TGCGCCAGCAGCTCTCTGGGGGGGGACCCTGAAGCTTTCTTT.